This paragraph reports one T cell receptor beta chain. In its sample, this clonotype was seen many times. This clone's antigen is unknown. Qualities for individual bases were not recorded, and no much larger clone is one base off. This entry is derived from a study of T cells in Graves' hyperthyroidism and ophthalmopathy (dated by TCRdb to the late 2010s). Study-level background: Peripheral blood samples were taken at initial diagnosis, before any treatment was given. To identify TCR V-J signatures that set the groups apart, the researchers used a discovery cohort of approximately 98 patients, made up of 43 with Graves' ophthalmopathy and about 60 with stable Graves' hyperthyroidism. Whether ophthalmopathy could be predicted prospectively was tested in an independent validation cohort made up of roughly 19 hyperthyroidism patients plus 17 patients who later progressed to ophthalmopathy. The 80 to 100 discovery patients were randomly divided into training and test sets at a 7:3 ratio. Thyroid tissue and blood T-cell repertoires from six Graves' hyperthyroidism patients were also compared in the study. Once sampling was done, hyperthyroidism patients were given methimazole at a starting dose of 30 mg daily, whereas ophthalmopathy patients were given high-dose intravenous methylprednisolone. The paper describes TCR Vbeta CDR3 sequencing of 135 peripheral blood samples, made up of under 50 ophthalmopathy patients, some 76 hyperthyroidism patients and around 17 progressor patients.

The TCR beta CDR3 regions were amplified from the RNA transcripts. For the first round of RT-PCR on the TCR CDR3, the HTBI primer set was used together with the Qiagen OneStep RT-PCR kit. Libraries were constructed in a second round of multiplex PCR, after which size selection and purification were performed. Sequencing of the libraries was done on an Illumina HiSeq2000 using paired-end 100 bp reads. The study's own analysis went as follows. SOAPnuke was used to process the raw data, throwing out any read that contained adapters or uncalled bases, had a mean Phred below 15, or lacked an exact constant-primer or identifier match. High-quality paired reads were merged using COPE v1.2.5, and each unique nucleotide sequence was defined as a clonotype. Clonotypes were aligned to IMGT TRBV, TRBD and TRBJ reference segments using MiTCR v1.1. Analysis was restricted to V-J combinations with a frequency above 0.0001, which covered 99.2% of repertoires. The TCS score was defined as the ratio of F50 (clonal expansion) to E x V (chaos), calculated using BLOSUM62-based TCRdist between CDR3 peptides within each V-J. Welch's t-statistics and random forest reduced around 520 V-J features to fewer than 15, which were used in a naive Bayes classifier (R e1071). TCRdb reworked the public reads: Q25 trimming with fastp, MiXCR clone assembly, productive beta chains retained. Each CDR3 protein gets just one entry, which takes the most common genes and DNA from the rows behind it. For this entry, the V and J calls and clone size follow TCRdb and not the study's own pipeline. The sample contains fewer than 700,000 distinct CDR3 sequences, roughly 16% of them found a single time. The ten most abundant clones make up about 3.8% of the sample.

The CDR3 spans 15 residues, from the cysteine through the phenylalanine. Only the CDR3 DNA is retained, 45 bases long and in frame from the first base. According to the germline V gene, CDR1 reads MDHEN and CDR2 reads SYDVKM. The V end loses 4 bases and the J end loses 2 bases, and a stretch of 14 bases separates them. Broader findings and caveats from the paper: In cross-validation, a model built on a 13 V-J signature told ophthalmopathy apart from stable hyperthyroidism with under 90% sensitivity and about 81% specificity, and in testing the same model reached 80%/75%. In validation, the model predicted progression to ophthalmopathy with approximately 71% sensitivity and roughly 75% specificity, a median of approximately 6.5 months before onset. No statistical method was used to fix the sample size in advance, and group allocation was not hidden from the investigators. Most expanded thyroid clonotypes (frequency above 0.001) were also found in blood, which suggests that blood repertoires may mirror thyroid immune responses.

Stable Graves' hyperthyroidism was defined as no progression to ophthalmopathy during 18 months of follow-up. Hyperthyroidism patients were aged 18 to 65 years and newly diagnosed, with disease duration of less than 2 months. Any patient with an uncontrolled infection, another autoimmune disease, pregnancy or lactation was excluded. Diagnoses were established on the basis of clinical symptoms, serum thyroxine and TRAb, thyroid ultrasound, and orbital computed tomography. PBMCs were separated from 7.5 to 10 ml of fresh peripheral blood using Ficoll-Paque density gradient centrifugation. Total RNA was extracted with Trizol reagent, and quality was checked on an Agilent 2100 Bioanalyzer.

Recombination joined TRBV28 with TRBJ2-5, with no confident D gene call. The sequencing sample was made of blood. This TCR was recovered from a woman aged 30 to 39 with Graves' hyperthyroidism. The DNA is TGTGCCAGCAGTTCCCTCGGATTCAATCAAGAGACCCAGTACTTC. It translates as CASSSLGFNQETQYF.